This T cell receptor (beta chain) emerged from a study of shared clonotypes between healthy human individuals. Terminally differentiated effector memory CD45RA+ cells were excluded by CCR7 positive selection of CD45RO-negative cells. The ends lost 6 bases at V and 4 bases at J; junction bases unmatched: 4. Germline V lookup: CDR1 SGHVS, CDR2 FQNEAQ. This CDR3 spans 13 amino acids. Measured with immunoSEQ multiplex PCR; TCRdb has only the in-frame clones, and not every one. The table shows nearly 2 million clones, with approximately 95% occurring only once. The specimen sequenced was naive CD8+ T cells sorted from blood. The gene calls are TRBV7-8 and TRBJ1-2; TRBD1 aligns across 8 bases. The source is a man between 18 and 35 years old in good health. In DNA form, the CDR3 reads TGTGCCAGCAGTACGACAGGGGCCTATGGCTACACCTTC. The encoded protein is CASSTTGAYGYTF.